The present TCR beta chain was sequenced within a study of post-analysis software for immune sequencing data. About the research overall: Secondary progressive, relapsing-remitting and progressive-relapsing multiple sclerosis were among the included disease courses. General study results and limits: Controls significantly exceeded multiple sclerosis patients in normalized Chao1 diversity. Under F measure analysis, samples from one preparation batch co-clustered strongly. The study found TRBV5-6, TRBV5-1 and TRBV20-1 among about five TRBV segments more frequent in patients than controls.

Unique-molecular-identifier-tagged TCR beta cDNA libraries were used. Out of roughly 0.85 to 10 million T cells, 480,000 or so cDNA molecules were generated. MiXCR, applied by TCRdb to the PCR reads, yields one record per CDR3 protein. The sample records about 760,000 distinct CDR3 sequences, 25% to 30% being singletons. This clonotype has only a few counts. Its antigen is undetermined. At one end, the junction sequence differs from germline, possibly due to a read error. CDR3 length: 18 amino acids. CDR1 is SGHTA, CDR2 FQGNSA, per germline. Sequenced: blood. V usage is TRBV7-2 and J usage is TRBJ2-5; 7 positions agree with TRBD1. The TCR comes from a girl aged 10 to 17 with multiple sclerosis. In nucleotides, the CDR3 is TGTGCCGGCAGCTTAGTAGGGGGCTCCCTGTCGTACCAAGAGACCCAGTACTTC. Translating it yields CAGSLVGGSLSYQETQYF.